In its sample, the clone carrying this T cell receptor beta chain was seen a few times. Its antigen is as yet unknown. The data were obtained in a study of spatial heterogeneity in lung cancer. In the study overall: Compared with alpha-chain sequences, beta-chain sequences were consistently detected in greater numbers. Notes on the study in general: Tracking of tumor mutation counts was seen in expanded intratumoral alpha and beta TCR counts. Ubiquitous and regional nonsynonymous mutation counts were tracked by ubiquitous and regional expanded TCR counts, respectively.

Time point: sample taken at primary tumor resection. Sequencing was performed on whole RNA extracted from tumor and nontumor lung tissue, or from frozen PBMC, and the material was left unsorted. V lost 11 bases to trimming and J lost 4 bases, with 17 bases between them. Germline V gene sequence: CDR1 ENHRY, CDR2 SYGVKD. There are 14 residues in the CDR3. MiXCR, applied by TCRdb to the 5' RACE reads, yields one record per CDR3 protein. This table holds about 30,000 distinct CDR3 sequences, roughly 6.9% found once. The sequenced sample was lung tumor tissue, obtained at surgery. The chain recombines TRBV10-3 with TRBJ1-4; D is perhaps TRBD1 (6 bases). The receptor's source is a male donor with early-stage non-small cell lung cancer. The CDR3 region is CAAQSGDYNEKLFF. CDR3 in DNA: TGTGCCGCCCAATCAGGGGATTATAATGAAAAACTGTTTTTT.